The 29 T cell receptor beta chains given below trace back to one sample, sequenced in a study of blood T cell repertoires in COVID-19 (TCRdb year 2020). Receptor amplification or capture employed the immunoSEQ multiplex PCR assay. The source is immuneACCESS, and TCRdb retained only in-frame sequences with V and J called. Part of the clones is not carried over; for the studies checked, unresolved V genes explain less than half of this, and the remainder is unexplained. This sample gives around 80,000 clones in total; over 75% of them show up just once. The top ten hold more than 10% of the sample. The sequencing input was peripheral blood. The receptors were gathered from a man older than 75 with acute or convalescent COVID-19.

This CDR3 reads CASSLGPFTGELFF. In DNA form, the CDR3 reads TGCGCCAGCAGCTTGGGGCCTTTCACCGGGGAGCTGTTTTTT. V and J are TRBV5-1 and TRBJ2-2; the D is unclear. The CDR3 extends over 14 amino acids. Trimming removed 0 bases at V and 4 bases at J, with 7 bases between. Germline values: CDR1 SGHRS, CDR2 YFSETQ.

In regard to this clone: One end of the junction is discordant with germline, which a read error may explain. The chain joins TRBV9 to TRBJ1-1, with TRBD1 matching 8 bases. The CDR3 length is 15 residues. CDR1 SGDLS and CDR2 YYNGEE come from the germline V gene. DNA for the CDR3: TGTGCCAGCAGCGTCGGCTGGACAGGGCCCCCCTCGGGGCTCTTT. Translated, it gives CASSVGWTGPPSGLF.

The chain couples TRBV7-6 to TRBJ1-5; a possible D gene is TRBD1 (6 bases). The CDR3 is 15 amino acids. V dropped 2 bases and J dropped 3 bases, with 11 bases sitting between them. Germline CDR1 SGHVS, CDR2 FNYEAQ. This CDR3 reads CASSLTQGYNQPQHF. As DNA, the CDR3 is TGTGCCAGCAGCTTAACACAGGGTTACAATCAGCCCCAGCATTTT.

The gene calls are TRBV2 and TRBJ2-5, with D possibly TRBD1 on 6 matching bases. The CDR3 loop spans 14 amino acids. Germline CDR1 SNHLY, CDR2 FYNNEI. With 6 bases removed from V and 1 base from J, the gap between germline ends came to 12 bases. CDR3 DNA sequence: TGTGCCAGCAGAAAAGGACAGAGCCAAGAGACCCAGTACTTC. This sequence encodes CASRKGQSQETQYF.

The chain recombines TRBV5-5 with TRBJ2-1, with 10 bases matching TRBD1. Unmatched junction bases numbered 6, after V lost 4 bases and J lost 5 bases. The CDR3 is 15 residues long. The germline V gene has CDR1 SGHKS and CDR2 YYEKEE (reference sequence). CDR3 sequence reads: CASSHGQGVDNEQFF. CDR3 DNA: TGTGCCAGCAGCCATGGACAGGGGGTTGACAATGAGCAGTTCTTC.

The J gene is TRBJ1-5, the V gene TRBV6-5; weak D call: TRBD1 (6 bases). V lost 0 bases and J lost 0, with 9 bases in between. The CDR3 runs 16 residues. The germline gives CDR1 MNHEY, CDR2 SVGAGI. The CDR3 reads CASSYSGHYSNQPQHF. CDR3 DNA: TGTGCCAGCAGTTACTCGGGACACTATAGCAATCAGCCCCAGCATTTT.

The chain employs TRBV6-5 and TRBJ1-4, with D possibly being TRBD1 (6 bases). The CDR3 covers 15 residues. In germline, CDR1 is MNHEY, CDR2 SVGAGI. With 1 base removed from V and 8 bases from J, the gap between germline ends came to 14 bases. The CDR3 DNA sequence: TGTGCCAGCAGTTACTTCGGACAGTGGAAGGAAAAACTGTTTTTT. It is translated as CASSYFGQWKEKLFF.

V gene TRBV2 combines with J gene TRBJ2-2, with TRBD2 as a possible D gene (6 bases). This CDR3 spans 16 amino acids. CDR1 is SNHLY and CDR2 is FYNNEI in the germline V gene. The ends were cut back, 4 bases at V and 2 bases at J, with 14 bases in the middle. CDR3 amino acids: CASSGGASVNTGELFF. CDR3 sequence (DNA): TGTGCCAGCAGTGGAGGGGCTAGCGTAAACACCGGGGAGCTGTTTTTT.

This chain joins TRBV20-1 and TRBJ2-1; D gene uncertain. Germline CDR1 is DFQATT and CDR2 is SNEGSKA (reference sequence). Trimming took 1 base from V and 13 from J, leaving 11 bases between them. This CDR3 contains 11 residues. Here the CDR3 reads CSARGGSTQFF. Here the CDR3 DNA reads TGCAGTGCTAGAGGAGGCAGTACCCAGTTCTTC.

The CDR3 is CASRTSGTLNYEQYF. CDR3 coding DNA: TGTGCCAGTAGGACGTCCGGGACTTTGAACTACGAGCAGTACTTC. The chain links TRBV19 to TRBJ2-7, with TRBD2 as a possible D gene (6 bases). Trimming removed 6 bases from V and 3 bases from J, with 18 bases in between. CDR1 is LNHDA and CDR2 is SQIVND in the germline V gene (reference sequence). The CDR3 spans 15 residues.

The genes are TRBV10-3 and TRBJ1-1, with D perhaps matching TRBD1 (5 bases). Germline CDR1 is ENHRY and CDR2 is SYGVKD. Trimming shortened V by 2 bases and J by 4 bases, and 11 bases separated the two germline ends. The CDR3 has 14 residues. The DNA for the CDR3 is TGTGCCATCAGTGAGAGTTCGACAGCCACTGAAGCTTTCTTT. Translated, it gives CAISESSTATEAFF.

V gene TRBV30 combines with J gene TRBJ1-2, with a weak D call TRBD1 (5 bases). Trimming removed 2 bases from V and 7 bases from J, with 17 bases in between. This CDR3 contains 14 residues. Germline assignment: CDR1 GTSNPN and CDR2 SVGIG (reference sequence). CDR3 region: CAWSRGGESRGYTF. As DNA, the CDR3 is TGTGCCTGGAGTCGTGGGGGGGAGTCGCGTGGCTACACCTTC. The whole variable domain, remainder taken from reference TRBV30 and TRBJ1-2, is SQTIHQWPATLVQPVGSPLSLECTVEGTSNPNLYWYRQAAGRGLQLLFYSVGIGQISSEVPQNLSASRPQDRQFILSSKKLLLSDSGFYLCAWSRGGESRGYTFGSGTRLTVV.

The chain joins TRBV10-1 to TRBJ1-1; D is unresolved. The CDR3 length is 15 residues. Between the trimmed V and J ends, which lost 4 bases and 0 bases, there was a span of 12 bases. The germline CDR1 and CDR2 sequences are WNHNN and SYGVQD (reference sequence). CDR3 DNA sequence: TGCGCCAGCAGTGCCGGGAGATTAATGAACACTGAAGCTTTCTTT. Amino acids: CASSAGRLMNTEAFF.

V gene TRBV29-1 combines with J gene TRBJ2-5; D is unresolved. The ends were cut back, 7 bases at V and 4 bases at J, with 10 bases in the middle. CDR1 is SQVTM, CDR2 ANQGSEA, per germline. The CDR3 has 11 residues. Here the CDR3 reads CSASEAETQYF. Written as DNA, the CDR3 is TGCAGCGCTTCTGAAGCAGAGACCCAGTACTTC. Complete variable domain (other parts from reference TRBV29-1 and TRBJ2-5): SAVISQKPSRDICQRGTSLTIQCQVDSQVTMMFWYRQQPGQSLTLIATANQGSEATYESGFVIDKFPISRPNLTFSTLTVSNMSPEDSSIYLCSASEAETQYFGPGTRLLVL.

The chain joins TRBV10-1 to TRBJ2-2; 9 nucleotides match TRBD1. Looked up from germline, CDR1 is WNHNN and CDR2 is SYGVQD (reference sequence). This CDR3 spans 14 amino acids. The V gene end was trimmed by 6 bases and the J gene end by 5 bases; junction bases not matched to a gene: 4. CDR3 DNA: TGCGCCAGCAGCCCGGACAGGGGAACCGGGGAGCTGTTTTTT. Its protein product is CASSPDRGTGELFF.

The chain joins TRBV7-9 to TRBJ1-6; the match to TRBD1 covers 7 bases. The CDR3 is 13 residues long. Germline trimming cut 6 bases from V and 10 bases from J; bases unmatched to any gene: 6. CDR1 is SEHNR, CDR2 FQNEAQ, per germline (reference sequence). The CDR3 is CASRAGGKSPLHF. DNA for the CDR3: TGTGCCAGCAGGGCAGGGGGGAAATCACCCCTCCACTTT.

The CDR3 DNA is TGTGCCAGCAGCATCAGACAGGAATCAACCGGGGAGCTGTTTTTT. As protein: CASSIRQESTGELFF. The genes are TRBV9 and TRBJ2-2, with D possibly matching TRBD1 (6 bases). Per germline, CDR1 SGDLS and CDR2 YYNGEE. Trimming stripped 4 bases from V and 5 bases from J, with 15 bases between. This CDR3 is 15 amino acids long.

V usage is TRBV28 and J usage is TRBJ1-2, with 10 positions matching TRBD1. CDR3 length equals 17 residues. Trimming took 5 bases from V and 4 from J; bases not matched to a gene: 13. The germline gives CDR1 MDHEN, CDR2 SYDVKM. For the CDR3, the DNA is TGTGCCAGCAGTCAAGACAAAAGGGGGACAGGGGCCTATGGCTACACCTTC. Translated: CASSQDKRGTGAYGYTF.

CDR3 region: CAWSVNRLYNQPQHF. As DNA, the CDR3 is TGTGCCTGGAGTGTAAACAGGCTTTACAATCAGCCCCAGCATTTT. The gene calls are TRBV30 and TRBJ1-5; a possible D gene is TRBD1 (5 bases). V lost 0 bases and J lost 3, with 12 bases in between. From germline, CDR1 is GTSNPN and CDR2 SVGIG (reference sequence). The CDR3 runs 15 residues.

V usage is TRBV5-1 and J usage is TRBJ2-2; the D is unclear. Germline lookup yields CDR1 SGHRS and CDR2 YFSETQ. The V end was cut by 2 bases, the J end by 6 bases, with 11 bases between. This CDR3 is built from 14 residues. The CDR3: CASSLISLAGELFF. CDR3 coding DNA: TGCGCCAGCAGCTTAATCAGTCTTGCCGGGGAGCTGTTTTTT.

A few counts support this clone. The chain combines TRBV10-1 with TRBJ1-2; 9 positions agree with TRBD1. Germline V gene sequence: CDR1 WNHNN, CDR2 SYGVQD (reference sequence). The V and J ends lost 4 bases and 1 base, in that order; junction bases with no gene match: 7. This CDR3 has 16 residues. In nucleotides, the CDR3 is TGCGCCAGCAGTGGGGAGGACAGGGGACATAACTATGGCTACACCTTC. This gives the protein CASSGEDRGHNYGYTF.

This clone was recorded once. The chain recombines TRBV11-2 with TRBJ1-2, with 10 bases fitting TRBD1. Germline-derived CDR1 and CDR2 are SGHAT and FQNNGV. There are 15 residues in the CDR3. V was clipped by 5 bases and J by 8 bases; unmatched bases: 11. CDR3 nucleotide sequence: TGTGCCAGCAGCCCGGGACAGGGGAATGAGAGGGGCTACACCTTC. It yields the protein CASSPGQGNERGYTF.

V usage is TRBV29-1 and J usage is TRBJ1-4; 7 bases match TRBD1. The CDR3 has 13 residues. Germline-derived CDR1 and CDR2 are SQVTM and ANQGSEA. The junction had 2 bases not matched to a gene; V was cut back by 5 bases and J by 2 bases. The CDR3 nucleotides read TGCAGCGTTAAGACAGGGACTAATGAAAAACTGTTTTTT. Protein sequence: CSVKTGTNEKLFF.

The chain carries TRBV5-4 and TRBJ1-1; 7 nucleotides line up with TRBD1. The CDR3 extends over 13 amino acids. V dropped 4 bases and J dropped 1; count of bases not matched to a gene: 1. The germline V gene encodes CDR1 SGHNT and CDR2 YYREEE (reference sequence). The CDR3 nucleotides read TGTGCCAGCAGCCGGGACAGGAACACTGAAGCTTTCTTT. The encoded protein is CASSRDRNTEAFF.

This chain uses TRBV5-5 with TRBJ1-2; D is perhaps TRBD1 (6 bases). CDR3 length: 15 amino acids. Germline CDR1 and CDR2: SGHKS and YYEKEE (reference sequence). V lost 4 bases and J lost 1, with 14 bases in between. CDR3 in amino acids: CASSEEQGSNYGYTF. Written as DNA, the CDR3 is TGTGCCAGCAGCGAAGAACAGGGAAGTAACTATGGCTACACCTTC.

The CDR3 loop is CASSPTGGNYEQYF. The CDR3 nucleotides read TGTGCCAGCAGTCCGACAGGGGGGAACTACGAGCAGTACTTC. The chain joins TRBV27 to TRBJ2-7; 9 positions match TRBD1. Germline CDR1 and CDR2: MNHEY and SMNVEV (reference sequence). The junction had 5 bases not matched to a gene; V was cut back by 5 bases and J by 3 bases. This CDR3 is 14 amino acids long.

This clone was observed a few times. The chain employs TRBV29-1 and TRBJ2-7, with 8 bases matching TRBD1. This CDR3 is built from 15 residues. V was clipped by 7 bases and J by 1 base; unmatched bases: 12. CDR1 SQVTM and CDR2 ANQGSEA come from the germline V gene. The CDR3 here is CSAYQDRGGSYEQYF. In DNA form, the CDR3 reads TGCAGCGCATATCAAGACAGGGGTGGGTCCTACGAGCAGTACTTC.

V gene TRBV6-5 combines with J gene TRBJ1-1, with TRBD1 matching 8 bases. V dropped 4 bases and J dropped 4; count of bases not matched to a gene: 5. Germline V gene data show CDR1 as MNHEY and CDR2 as SVGAGI. This CDR3 region has 14 residues. As DNA, the CDR3 is TGTGCCAGCAGTTGGTCACAGGGGGGCACTGAAGCTTTCTTT. Protein sequence: CASSWSQGGTEAFF.

J is TRBJ1-1 and V is TRBV5-1; possibly TRBD1 for D (5 bases). V was shortened by 2 bases and J by 1 base, with 12 bases between the two germline ends. Looked up from germline, CDR1 is SGHRS and CDR2 is YFSETQ. This CDR3 comprises 15 residues. The CDR3 region is CASSFLGTGNTEAFF. The CDR3 nucleotides are TGCGCCAGCAGCTTCCTAGGGACTGGGAACACTGAAGCTTTCTTT.